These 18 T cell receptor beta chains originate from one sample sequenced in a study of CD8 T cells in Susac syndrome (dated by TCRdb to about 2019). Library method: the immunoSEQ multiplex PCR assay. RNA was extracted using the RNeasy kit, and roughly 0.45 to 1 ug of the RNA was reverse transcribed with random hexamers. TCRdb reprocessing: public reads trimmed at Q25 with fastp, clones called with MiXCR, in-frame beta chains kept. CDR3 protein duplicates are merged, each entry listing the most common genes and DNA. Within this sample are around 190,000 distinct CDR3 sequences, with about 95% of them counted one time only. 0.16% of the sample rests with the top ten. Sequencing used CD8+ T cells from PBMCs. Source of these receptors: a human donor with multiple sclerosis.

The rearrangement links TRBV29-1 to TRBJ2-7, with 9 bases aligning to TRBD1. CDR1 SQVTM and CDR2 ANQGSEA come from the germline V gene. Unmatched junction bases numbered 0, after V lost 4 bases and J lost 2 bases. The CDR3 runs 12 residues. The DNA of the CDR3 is TGCAGCGTTGGGACAGGGGCCTACGAGCAGTACTTC. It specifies CSVGTGAYEQYF.

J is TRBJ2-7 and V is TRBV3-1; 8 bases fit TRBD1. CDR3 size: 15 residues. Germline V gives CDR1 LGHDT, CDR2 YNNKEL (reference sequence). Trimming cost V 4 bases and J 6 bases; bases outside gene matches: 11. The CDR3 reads CASSLWTGQPSEQYF. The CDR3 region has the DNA TGTGCCAGCAGCCTCTGGACAGGGCAGCCATCCGAGCAGTACTTC.

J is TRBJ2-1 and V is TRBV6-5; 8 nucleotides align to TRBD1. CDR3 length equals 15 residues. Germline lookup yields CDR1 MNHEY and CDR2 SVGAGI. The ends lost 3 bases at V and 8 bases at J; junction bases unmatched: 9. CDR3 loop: CASSYSRTGLDEQFF. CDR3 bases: TGTGCCAGCAGTTATTCCCGGACAGGGCTCGATGAGCAGTTCTTC.

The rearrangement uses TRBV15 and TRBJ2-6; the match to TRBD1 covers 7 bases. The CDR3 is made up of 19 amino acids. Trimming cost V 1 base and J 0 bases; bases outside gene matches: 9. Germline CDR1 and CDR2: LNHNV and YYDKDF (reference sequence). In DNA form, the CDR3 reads TGTGCCACCAGCAGAGTACCGGGACAGAAATACTCTGGGGCCAACGTCCTGACTTTC. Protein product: CATSRVPGQKYSGANVLTF.

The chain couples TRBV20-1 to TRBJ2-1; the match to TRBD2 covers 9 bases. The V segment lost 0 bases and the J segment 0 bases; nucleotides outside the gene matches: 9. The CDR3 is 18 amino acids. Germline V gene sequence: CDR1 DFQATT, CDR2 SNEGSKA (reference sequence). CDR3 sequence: CSARDPSGALSSYNEQFF. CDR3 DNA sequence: TGCAGTGCTAGAGATCCTAGCGGGGCCCTCAGCTCCTACAATGAGCAGTTCTTC.

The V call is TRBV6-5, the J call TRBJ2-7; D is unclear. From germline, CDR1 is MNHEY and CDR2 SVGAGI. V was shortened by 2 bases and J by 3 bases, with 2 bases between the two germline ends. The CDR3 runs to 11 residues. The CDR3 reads CASSYHYEQYF. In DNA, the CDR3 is TGTGCCAGCAGTTACCACTACGAGCAGTACTTC.

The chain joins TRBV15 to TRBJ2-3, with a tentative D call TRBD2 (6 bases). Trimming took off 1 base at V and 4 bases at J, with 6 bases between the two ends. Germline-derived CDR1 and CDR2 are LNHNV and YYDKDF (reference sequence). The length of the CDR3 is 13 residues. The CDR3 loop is CATSRVAADTQYF. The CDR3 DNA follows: TGTGCCACCAGCAGAGTAGCGGCAGATACGCAGTATTTT.

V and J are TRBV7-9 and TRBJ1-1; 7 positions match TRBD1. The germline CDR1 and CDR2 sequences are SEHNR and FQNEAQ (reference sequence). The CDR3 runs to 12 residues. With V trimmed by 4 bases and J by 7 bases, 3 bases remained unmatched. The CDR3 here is CASSWGTDEAFF. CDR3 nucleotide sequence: TGTGCCAGCAGCTGGGGGACAGATGAAGCTTTCTTT.

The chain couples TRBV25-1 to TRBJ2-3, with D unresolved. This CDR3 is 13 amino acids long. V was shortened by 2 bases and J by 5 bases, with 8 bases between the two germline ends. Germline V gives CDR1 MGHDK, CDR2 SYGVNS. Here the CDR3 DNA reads TGTGCCAGCAGTGAAGGGCGGCAAGATACGCAGTATTTT. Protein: CASSEGRQDTQYF.

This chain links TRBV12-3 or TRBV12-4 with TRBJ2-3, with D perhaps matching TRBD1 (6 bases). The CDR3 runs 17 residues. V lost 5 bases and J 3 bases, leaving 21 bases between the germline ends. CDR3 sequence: CASSPGQTAQGTDTQYF. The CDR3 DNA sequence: TGTGCCAGCAGTCCAGGTCAGACAGCTCAGGGGACAGATACGCAGTATTTT.

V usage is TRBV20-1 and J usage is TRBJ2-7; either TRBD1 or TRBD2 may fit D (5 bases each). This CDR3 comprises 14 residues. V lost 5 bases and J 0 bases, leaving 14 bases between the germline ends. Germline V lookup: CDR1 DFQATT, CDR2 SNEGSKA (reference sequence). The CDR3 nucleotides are TGCAGTGCTGCCCCCCGGGACCCCTCCTACGAGCAGTACTTC. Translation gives CSAAPRDPSYEQYF.

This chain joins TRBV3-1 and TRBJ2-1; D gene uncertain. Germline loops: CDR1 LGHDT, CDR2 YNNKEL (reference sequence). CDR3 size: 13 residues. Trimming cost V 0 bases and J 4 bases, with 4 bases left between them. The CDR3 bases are TGTGCCAGCAGCCAAGAGACTTACAATGAGCAGTTCTTC. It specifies CASSQETYNEQFF.

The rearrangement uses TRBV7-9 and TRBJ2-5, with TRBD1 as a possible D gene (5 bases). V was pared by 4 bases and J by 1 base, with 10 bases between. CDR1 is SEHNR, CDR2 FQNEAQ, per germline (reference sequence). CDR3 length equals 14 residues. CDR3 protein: CASSSTGAQETQYF. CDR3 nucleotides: TGTGCCAGCAGCTCCACTGGGGCCCAAGAGACCCAGTACTTC.

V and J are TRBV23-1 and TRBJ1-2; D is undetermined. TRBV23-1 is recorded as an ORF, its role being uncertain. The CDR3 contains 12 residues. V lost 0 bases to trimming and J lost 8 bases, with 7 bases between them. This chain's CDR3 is CASSQSEGGYTF. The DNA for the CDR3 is TGCGCCAGCAGTCAATCCGAGGGAGGCTACACCTTC.

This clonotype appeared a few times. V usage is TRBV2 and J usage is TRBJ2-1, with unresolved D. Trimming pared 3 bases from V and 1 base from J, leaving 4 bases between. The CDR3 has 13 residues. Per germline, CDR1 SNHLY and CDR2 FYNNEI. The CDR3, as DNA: TGTGCCAGCAGTGAGAGTTCCTACAATGAGCAGTTCTTC. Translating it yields CASSESSYNEQFF.

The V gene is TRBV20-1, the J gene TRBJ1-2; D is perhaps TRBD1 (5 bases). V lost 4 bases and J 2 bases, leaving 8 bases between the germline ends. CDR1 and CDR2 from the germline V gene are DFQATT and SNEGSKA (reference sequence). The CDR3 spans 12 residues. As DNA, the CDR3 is TGCAGTGCTATGGACAACAACTATGGCTACACCTTC. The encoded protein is CSAMDNNYGYTF.

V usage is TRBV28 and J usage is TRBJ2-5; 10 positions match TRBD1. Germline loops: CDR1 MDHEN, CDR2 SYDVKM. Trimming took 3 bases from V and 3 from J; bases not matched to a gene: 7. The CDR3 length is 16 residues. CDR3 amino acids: CASSLVGTGDKETQYF. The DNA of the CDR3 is TGTGCCAGCAGTTTGGTCGGGACAGGGGACAAAGAGACCCAGTACTTC.

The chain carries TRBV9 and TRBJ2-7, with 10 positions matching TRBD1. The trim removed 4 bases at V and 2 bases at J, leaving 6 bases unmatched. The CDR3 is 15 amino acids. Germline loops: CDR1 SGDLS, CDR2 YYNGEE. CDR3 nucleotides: TGTGCCAGCAGCTTAACCGGGACAGGGGCCTACGAGCAGTACTTC. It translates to CASSLTGTGAYEQYF.